This record concerns one T cell receptor (beta chain) sequence. This CDR3 contains 16 residues. V lost 3 bases and J 5 bases, leaving 19 bases between the germline ends. CDR1 is SEHNR and CDR2 is FQNEAQ in the germline V gene (reference sequence). This sample is part of a study of blood T cell repertoires in COVID-19. Background on the study: T cells, B-cell-depleted T cells, or PBMCs supplied cDNA or gDNA.

TCRdb's table, derived via immunoSEQ multiplex PCR, lists solely in-frame clones and lacks some. The data show some 60,000 clones, roughly 92% seen once. This clonotype was sampled from a human donor in a cohort sampled during active COVID-19. The rearrangement uses TRBV7-9 and TRBJ1-1; TRBD1 is a possible D gene (5 bases). The sample comprised peripheral blood. The CDR3 region has the DNA TGTGCCAGCAGCTTCCTACAGGTTCCCCTCAGGACTGAAGCTTTCTTT. It translates to CASSFLQVPLRTEAFF.